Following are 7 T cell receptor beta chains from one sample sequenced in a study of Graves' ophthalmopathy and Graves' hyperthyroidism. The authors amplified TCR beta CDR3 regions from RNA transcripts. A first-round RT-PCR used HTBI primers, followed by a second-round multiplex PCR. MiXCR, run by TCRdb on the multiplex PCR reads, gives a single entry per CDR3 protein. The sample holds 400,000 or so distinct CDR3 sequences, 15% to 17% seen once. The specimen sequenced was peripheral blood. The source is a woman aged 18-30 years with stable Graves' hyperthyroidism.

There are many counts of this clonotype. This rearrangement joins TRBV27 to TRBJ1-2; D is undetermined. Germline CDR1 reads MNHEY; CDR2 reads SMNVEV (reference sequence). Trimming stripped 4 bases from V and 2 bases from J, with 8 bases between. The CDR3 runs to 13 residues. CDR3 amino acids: CASSSHVNYGYTF. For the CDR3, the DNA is TGTGCCAGCAGTTCTCACGTCAACTATGGCTACACCTTC.

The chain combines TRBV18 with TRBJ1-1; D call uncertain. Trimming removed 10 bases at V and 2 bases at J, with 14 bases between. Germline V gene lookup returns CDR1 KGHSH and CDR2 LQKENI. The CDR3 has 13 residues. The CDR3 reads CATQPNLNTEAFF. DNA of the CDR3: TGTGCCACCCAACCCAACCTTAACACTGAAGCTTTCTTT.

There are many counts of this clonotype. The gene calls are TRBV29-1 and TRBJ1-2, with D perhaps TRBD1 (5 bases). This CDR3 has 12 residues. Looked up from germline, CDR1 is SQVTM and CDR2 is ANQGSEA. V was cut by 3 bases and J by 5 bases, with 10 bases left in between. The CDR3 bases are TGCAGCGTTGATCTCGGGGGATATGGCTACACCTTC. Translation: CSVDLGGYGYTF.

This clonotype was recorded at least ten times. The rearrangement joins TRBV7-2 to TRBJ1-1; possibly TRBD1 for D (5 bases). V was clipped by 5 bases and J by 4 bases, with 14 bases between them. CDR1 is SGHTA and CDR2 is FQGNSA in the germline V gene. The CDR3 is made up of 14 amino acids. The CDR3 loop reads CASSLILQVTEAFF. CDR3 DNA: TGTGCCAGCAGCCTAATCTTACAGGTCACTGAAGCTTTCTTT.

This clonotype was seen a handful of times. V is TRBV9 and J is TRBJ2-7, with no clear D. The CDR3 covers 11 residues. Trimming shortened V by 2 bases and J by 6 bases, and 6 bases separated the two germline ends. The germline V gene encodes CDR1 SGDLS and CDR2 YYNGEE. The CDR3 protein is CASSVGFEQYF. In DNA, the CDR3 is TGTGCCAGCAGCGTTGGTTTCGAGCAGTACTTC.

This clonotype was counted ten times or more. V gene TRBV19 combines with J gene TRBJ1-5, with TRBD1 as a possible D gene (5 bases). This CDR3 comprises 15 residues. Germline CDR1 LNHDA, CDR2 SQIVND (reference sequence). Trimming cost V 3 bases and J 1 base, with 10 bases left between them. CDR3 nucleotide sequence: TGTGCCAGTAGTATCGATCCAGGGAGCAATCAGCCCCAGCATTTT. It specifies CASSIDPGSNQPQHF.

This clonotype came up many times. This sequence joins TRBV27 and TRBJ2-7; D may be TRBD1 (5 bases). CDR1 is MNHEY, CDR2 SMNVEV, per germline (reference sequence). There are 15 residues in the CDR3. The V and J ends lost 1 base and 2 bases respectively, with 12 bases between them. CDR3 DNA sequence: TGTGCCAGCAGTTTATGGCTGGGGCAGCCCTACGAGCAGTACTTC. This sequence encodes CASSLWLGQPYEQYF.